This is a list of T cell receptor beta chains from one sample in a study of control samples from healthy donors and cancer patients. The table came from immunoSEQ multiplex PCR; TCRdb's copy has only in-frame clones and leaves some out. The table shows over 200,000 clones, with over 75% occurring only once. Source material: PBMCs. The receptors come from a woman in her fifties or sixties with lung cancer. The CDR3 runs from the conserved cysteine through the conserved F or W. Fields, in order: clone size, V gene, J gene, D gene, CDR3 DNA, CDR3 protein. D genes are given only for firm matches. Clone size appears in some rows only: once, few, many, or a class for an expanded clone.

abundance: -; v_gene: TRBV19; j_gene: TRBJ2-7; d_gene: -; CDR3nt: TGTGCCAGTAGTACTCCATATGGGACCGACGAGCAGTACTTC; CDR3aa: CASSTPYGTDEQYF
abundance: -; v_gene: TRBV9; j_gene: TRBJ2-2; d_gene: -; CDR3nt: TGTGCCAGCAGCCCTTACCCGACTAGGTCCACCGGGGAGCTGTTTTTT; CDR3aa: CASSPYPTRSTGELFF
abundance: -; v_gene: TRBV15; j_gene: TRBJ2-6; d_gene: -; CDR3nt: TGTGCCACCAGCAGAGGGGGGGCTACCTACTCTGGGGCCAACGTCCTGACTTTC; CDR3aa: CATSRGGATYSGANVLTF
abundance: few; v_gene: TRBV24-1; j_gene: TRBJ2-2; d_gene: -; CDR3nt: TGTGCCACCAGTGATCAAATGACACAAAACACCGGGGAGCTGTTTTTT; CDR3aa: CATSDQMTQNTGELFF
abundance: -; v_gene: TRBV6-6; j_gene: TRBJ1-2; d_gene: -; CDR3nt: TGTGCCAGCAGTCCCTCGGGGCCGTCTGGCTACACCTTC; CDR3aa: CASSPSGPSGYTF
abundance: -; v_gene: TRBV5-1; j_gene: TRBJ1-2; d_gene: -; CDR3nt: TGCGCCAGCATGGGGACGCCAGGGGACGTCTACACCTTC; CDR3aa: CASMGTPGDVYTF
abundance: -; v_gene: TRBV27; j_gene: TRBJ1-4; d_gene: -; CDR3nt: TGTGCCAGCAGTTTATCTTGGGCAGTGGGGGAAAAACTGTTTTTT; CDR3aa: CASSLSWAVGEKLFF
abundance: few; v_gene: TRBV6-1; j_gene: TRBJ1-1; d_gene: -; CDR3nt: TGTGCCAGCAGTGAATCAGCCACTGAAGCTTTCTTT; CDR3aa: CASSESATEAFF
abundance: -; v_gene: TRBV10-3; j_gene: TRBJ2-1; d_gene: -; CDR3nt: TGTGCCATCAGTGAGGGGGTCTACAATGAGCAGTTCTTC; CDR3aa: CAISEGVYNEQFF
abundance: once; v_gene: TRBV20-1; j_gene: TRBJ1-1; d_gene: -; CDR3nt: TGCAGTGCTAAGGGGACGGTAGAAGCTTTCTTT; CDR3aa: CSAKGTVEAFF
abundance: -; v_gene: TRBV7-9; j_gene: TRBJ2-1; d_gene: -; CDR3nt: TGTGCCAGCAGCTATTTGGTGAATTCGGATGAGCAGTTCTTC; CDR3aa: CASSYLVNSDEQFF
abundance: -; v_gene: TRBV3-1/TRBV3-2; j_gene: TRBJ2-5; d_gene: -; CDR3nt: TGTGCCAGCAGCCAAGGGGGGGCAGCGACCCAGTACTTC; CDR3aa: CASSQGGAATQYF
abundance: -; v_gene: TRBV2; j_gene: TRBJ2-3; d_gene: -; CDR3nt: TGTGCCAGCACCCCTCGGGGCCCTCGCACAGATACGCAGTATTTT; CDR3aa: CASTPRGPRTDTQYF
abundance: -; v_gene: TRBV9; j_gene: TRBJ2-5; d_gene: -; CDR3nt: TGTGCCAGCAGCGGGGGAACTAACCTACAAGAGACCCAGTACTTC; CDR3aa: CASSGGTNLQETQYF
abundance: -; v_gene: TRBV5-1; j_gene: TRBJ1-1; d_gene: -; CDR3nt: TGCGCCAGCAGCTTGGAACCAGAAGCGAACACTGAAGCTTTCTTT; CDR3aa: CASSLEPEANTEAFF
abundance: -; v_gene: TRBV5-6; j_gene: TRBJ2-7; d_gene: TRBD2; CDR3nt: TGTGCCAGCAGCTTGGTGGGCCTAGCGGGCCGGACCTACGAGCAGTACTTC; CDR3aa: CASSLVGLAGRTYEQYF
abundance: few; v_gene: TRBV5-1; j_gene: TRBJ2-3; d_gene: TRBD2; CDR3nt: TGCGCCAGCAGCCCTCGACTAGCGGGACGCACAGATACGCAGTATTTT; CDR3aa: CASSPRLAGRTDTQYF
abundance: -; v_gene: TRBV5-8; j_gene: TRBJ1-2; d_gene: -; CDR3nt: TGTGCCAGCAGCTTGGGAACGGTTGAAGATCTCTATGGCTACACCTTC; CDR3aa: CASSLGTVEDLYGYTF
abundance: -; v_gene: TRBV29-1; j_gene: TRBJ1-1; d_gene: -; CDR3nt: TGCAGCGTTGAGCTCATCCAGGGCACTGAAGCTTTCTTT; CDR3aa: CSVELIQGTEAFF
abundance: -; v_gene: TRBV7-8; j_gene: TRBJ2-5; d_gene: -; CDR3nt: TGTGCCAGCAGCTTTAGTCTCGGAGAGACCCAGTACTTC; CDR3aa: CASSFSLGETQYF
abundance: -; v_gene: TRBV10-3; j_gene: TRBJ1-2; d_gene: TRBD1; CDR3nt: TGTGCCATCAGTGGGACAGGGTATGGCTACACCTTC; CDR3aa: CAISGTGYGYTF
abundance: -; v_gene: TRBV7-3; j_gene: TRBJ2-5; d_gene: -; CDR3nt: TGTGCCAGCAGCCCAAATGGGGGTAGGGGTTCAGAGACCCAGTACTTC; CDR3aa: CASSPNGGRGSETQYF
abundance: once; v_gene: TRBV13; j_gene: TRBJ1-6; d_gene: -; CDR3nt: TGTGCCAGCAGCCGAGCGGGGGGTATGAATTCACCCCTCCACTTT; CDR3aa: CASSRAGGMNSPLHF
abundance: few; v_gene: TRBV11-2; j_gene: TRBJ1-1; d_gene: -; CDR3nt: TGTGCCAGCAGCTTCGCAGCTTCTACTGAAGCTTTCTTT; CDR3aa: CASSFAASTEAFF
abundance: -; v_gene: TRBV24-1; j_gene: TRBJ2-1; d_gene: TRBD2; CDR3nt: TGTGCCACCAGTGACTCCGCTAGCGGGAGAAGAAATGAGCAGTTCTTC; CDR3aa: CATSDSASGRRNEQFF
abundance: -; v_gene: TRBV24-1; j_gene: TRBJ1-3; d_gene: TRBD1; CDR3nt: TGTGCCACCAGTGATACCACAGGGGACGGAAACACCATATATTTT; CDR3aa: CATSDTTGDGNTIYF